This TCR beta chain was sequenced during a study of shared clonotypes between healthy human individuals. The germline CDR1 and CDR2 sequences are MNHEY and SMNVEV (reference sequence). Trimming took 5 bases from V and 13 from J, leaving 17 bases between them. CDR3 length: 13 residues. In regard to this clone: The target antigen is unknown.

About 30,000 T cell genomes, or approximately 0.2 ug DNA, went into the sorted-subset replicate PCRs. Generated by immunoSEQ multiplex PCR, the TCRdb table keeps only in-frame clones and is missing some. The sample lists roughly 1,600,000 clones; 98% were seen once. Study observations and caveats: Tissue TCR repertoires likely differ from these blood-only repertoires.

This clonotype was obtained from a man aged 25 to 40 in good health. The chain has TRBV27 and TRBJ1-4, with D possibly being TRBD1 (5 bases). The sample was naive CD4+ T cells sorted from blood. Subset denoted: CD45RA+ positively selected. This chain's CDR3 is CASSDRVLGALFF. In DNA, the CDR3 is TGTGCCAGCAGTGACAGAGTATTGGGCGCACTGTTTTTT.